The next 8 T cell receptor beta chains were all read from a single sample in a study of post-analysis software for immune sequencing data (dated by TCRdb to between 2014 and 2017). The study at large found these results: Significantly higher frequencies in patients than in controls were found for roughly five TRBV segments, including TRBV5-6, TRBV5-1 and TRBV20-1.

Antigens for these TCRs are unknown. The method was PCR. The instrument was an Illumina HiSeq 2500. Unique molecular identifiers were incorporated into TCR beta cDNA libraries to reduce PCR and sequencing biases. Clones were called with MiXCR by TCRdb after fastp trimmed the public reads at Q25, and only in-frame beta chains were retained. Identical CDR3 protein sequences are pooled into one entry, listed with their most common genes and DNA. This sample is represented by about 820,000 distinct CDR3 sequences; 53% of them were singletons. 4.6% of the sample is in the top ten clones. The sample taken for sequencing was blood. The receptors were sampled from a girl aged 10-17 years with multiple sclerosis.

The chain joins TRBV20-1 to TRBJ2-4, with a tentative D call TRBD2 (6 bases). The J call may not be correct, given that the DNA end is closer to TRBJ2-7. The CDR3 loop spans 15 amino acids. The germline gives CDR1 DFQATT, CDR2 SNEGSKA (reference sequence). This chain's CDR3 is CSARESGRRAYEQYF. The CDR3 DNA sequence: TGCAGTGCTAGAGAGTCCGGGCGGAGGGCCTACGAGCAGTACTTC.

The CDR3 sequence is CASSLLGGGSGETQYF. CDR3 nucleotides: TGCGCCAGCAGCCTTCTGGGGGGGGGCTCAGGAGAGACCCAGTACTTC. The rearrangement uses TRBV5-1 and TRBJ2-5, with D possibly matching TRBD2 (7 bases). Germline V gene data show CDR1 as SGHRS and CDR2 as YFSETQ. V lost 4 bases and J 4 bases, leaving 20 bases between the germline ends. CDR3 size: 16 residues.

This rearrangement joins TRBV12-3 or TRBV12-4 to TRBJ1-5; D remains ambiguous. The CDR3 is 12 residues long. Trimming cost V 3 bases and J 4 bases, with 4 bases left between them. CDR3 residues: CASSFENQPQHF. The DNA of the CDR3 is TGTGCCAGCAGTTTTGAGAATCAGCCCCAGCATTTT.

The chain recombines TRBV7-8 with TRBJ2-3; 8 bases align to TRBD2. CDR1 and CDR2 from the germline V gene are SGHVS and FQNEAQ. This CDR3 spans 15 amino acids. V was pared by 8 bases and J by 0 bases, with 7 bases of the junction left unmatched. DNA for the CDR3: TGTGCCAGCGGGCGCAGCGGGGGAAGCACAGATACGCAGTATTTT. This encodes CASGRSGGSTDTQYF.

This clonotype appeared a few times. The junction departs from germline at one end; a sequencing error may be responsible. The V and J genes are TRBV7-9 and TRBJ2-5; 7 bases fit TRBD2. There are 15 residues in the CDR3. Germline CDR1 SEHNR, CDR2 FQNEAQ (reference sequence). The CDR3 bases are TGCGCCAGCAGCTTGGCCGCCGGGGGGTCGGAGACCCAGTACTTC. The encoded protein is CASSLAAGGSETQYF.

The CDR3 DNA follows: TGCGCCAGCAGCCCTAGCGGGGGGGATTTTAGCTCCTACAATGAGCAGTACTTC. Translation gives CASSPSGGDFSSYNEQYF. This rearrangement joins TRBV5-1 to TRBJ2-1, with 12 bases matching TRBD2. The J call could be wrong; TRBJ2-7 is a better fit for the DNA end. The germline V gene has CDR1 SGHRS and CDR2 YFSETQ. CDR3 length: 18 residues.

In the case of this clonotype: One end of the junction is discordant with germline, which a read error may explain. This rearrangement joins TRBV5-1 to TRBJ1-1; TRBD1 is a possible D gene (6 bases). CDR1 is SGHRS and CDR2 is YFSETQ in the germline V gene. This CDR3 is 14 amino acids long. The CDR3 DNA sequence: TGTGCCAGCAGCTCGGGGGGCATGAACACTGAAGCTTTCTTT. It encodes CASSSGGMNTEAFF. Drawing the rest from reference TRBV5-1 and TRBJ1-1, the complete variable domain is KAGVTQTPRYLIKTRGQQVTLSCSPISGHRSVSWYQQTPGQGLQFLFEYFSETQRNKGNFPGRFSGRQFSNSRSEMNVSTLELGDSALYLCASSSGGMNTEAFFGQGTRLTVV.

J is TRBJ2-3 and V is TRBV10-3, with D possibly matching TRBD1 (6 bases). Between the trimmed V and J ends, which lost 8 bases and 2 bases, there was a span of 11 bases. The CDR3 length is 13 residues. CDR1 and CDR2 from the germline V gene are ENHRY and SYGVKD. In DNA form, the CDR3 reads TGTGCCATCGTACAGGGCCCCACAGATACGCAGTATTTT. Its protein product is CAIVQGPTDTQYF.